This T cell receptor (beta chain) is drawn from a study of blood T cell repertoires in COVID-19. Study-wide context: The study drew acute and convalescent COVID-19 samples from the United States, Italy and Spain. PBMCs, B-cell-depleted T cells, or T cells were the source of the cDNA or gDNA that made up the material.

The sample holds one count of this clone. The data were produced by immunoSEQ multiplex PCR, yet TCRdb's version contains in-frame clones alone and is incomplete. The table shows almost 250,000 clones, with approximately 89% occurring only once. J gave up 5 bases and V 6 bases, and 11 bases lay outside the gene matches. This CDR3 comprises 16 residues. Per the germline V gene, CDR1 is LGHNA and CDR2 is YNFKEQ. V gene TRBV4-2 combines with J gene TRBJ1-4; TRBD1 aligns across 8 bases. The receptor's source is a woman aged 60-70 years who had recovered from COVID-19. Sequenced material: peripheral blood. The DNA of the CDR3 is TGTGCCAGCAGTCAACGAGATGGGACAGGCAATGAAAAACTGTTTTTT. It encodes CASSQRDGTGNEKLFF.